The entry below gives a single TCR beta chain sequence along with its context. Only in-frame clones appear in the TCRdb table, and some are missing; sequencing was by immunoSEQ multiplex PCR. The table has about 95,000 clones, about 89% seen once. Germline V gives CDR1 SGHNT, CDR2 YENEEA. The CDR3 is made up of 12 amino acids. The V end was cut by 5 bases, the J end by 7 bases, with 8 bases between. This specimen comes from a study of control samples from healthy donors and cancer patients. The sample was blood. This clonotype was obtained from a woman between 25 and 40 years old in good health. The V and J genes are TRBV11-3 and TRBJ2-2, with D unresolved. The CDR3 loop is CASSPRIGELFF. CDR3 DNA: TGTGCCAGCAGCCCACGTATCGGGGAGCTGTTTTTT.